This TCR beta chain originates from a study of CD8+ T cells in alopecia areata. Study as a whole: A regimen of oral tofacitinib, 5 to 10 mg twice daily, was given to treated patients.

Following extraction, RNA underwent reverse transcription to cDNA, which served as the sequencing template. Produced via immunoSEQ multiplex PCR; TCRdb's table is partial and in-frame only. Here the sample spans 110,000 or so clones, less than 60% being singletons. The treatment: oral pan-JAK inhibitor, 5-10 mg twice daily. Alopecia areata patients had lesional scalp punch biopsies and peripheral blood taken from them. The receptor was isolated from a human donor with alopecia areata. The sequenced sample was CD4+ T cells sorted from blood, obtained at week 24, from a patient treated with tofacitinib.

The CDR3 DNA sequence: TGTGCCAGCAGCTTTCCACTTTCTTCCGGGACAGGACCCCAAGAGACCCAGTACTTC. Translation gives CASSFPLSSGTGPQETQYF. The chain joins TRBV5-4 to TRBJ2-5; 8 nucleotides match TRBD1. Germline CDR1 reads SGHNT; CDR2 reads YYREEE (reference sequence). V trimming: 2 bases; J trimming: 1 base; junction bases outside the gene matches: 16. The CDR3 loop spans 19 amino acids.